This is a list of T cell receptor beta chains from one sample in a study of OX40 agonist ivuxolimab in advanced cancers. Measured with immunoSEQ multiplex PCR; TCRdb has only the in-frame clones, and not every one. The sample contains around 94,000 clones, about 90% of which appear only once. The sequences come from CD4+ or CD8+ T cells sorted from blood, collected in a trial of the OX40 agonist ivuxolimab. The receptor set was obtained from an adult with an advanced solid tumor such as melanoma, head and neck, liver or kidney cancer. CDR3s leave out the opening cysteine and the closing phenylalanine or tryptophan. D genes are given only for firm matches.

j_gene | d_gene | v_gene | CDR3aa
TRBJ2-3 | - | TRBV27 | ASSLLAAKDTQY
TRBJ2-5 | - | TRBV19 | ASSIEVTETQY
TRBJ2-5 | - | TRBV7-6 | ASSLALGSEAQY
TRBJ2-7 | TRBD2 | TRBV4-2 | ASSQDFTGGPYEQY
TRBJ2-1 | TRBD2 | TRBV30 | AWTPPSGRIRTDVQF
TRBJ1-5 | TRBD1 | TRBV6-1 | ASRRTGRINQPQH
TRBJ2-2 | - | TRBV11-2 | ASSRDWESGELF
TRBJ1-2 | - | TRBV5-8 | ASSLFPSNYGYT
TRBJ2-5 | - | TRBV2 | ASSVGGVGRETQY
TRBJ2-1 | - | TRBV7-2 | ASSFMAEYNEQF
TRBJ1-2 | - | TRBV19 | ASSIDRGVANYGYT
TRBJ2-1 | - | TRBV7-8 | ASSLARSGNEQF
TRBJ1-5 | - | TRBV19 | ASSTRAGVNNQPQH
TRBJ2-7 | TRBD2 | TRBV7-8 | ASSPGGGTYEQY
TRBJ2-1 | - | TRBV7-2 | ATLGAALEQF
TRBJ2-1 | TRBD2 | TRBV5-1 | ASSLQTIAGGGDEQF
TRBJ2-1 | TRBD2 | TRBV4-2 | ASSQEVRAGGYNEQF
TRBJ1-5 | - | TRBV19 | ASLQGNQPQH
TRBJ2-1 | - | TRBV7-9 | ASSPRLAYNEQF
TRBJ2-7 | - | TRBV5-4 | ASSLGQRSYEQY
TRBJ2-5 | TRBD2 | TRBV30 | AWSVRWGGDTQY
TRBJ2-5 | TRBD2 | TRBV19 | ASSRYSSGGGETQY
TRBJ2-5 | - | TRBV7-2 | ASSFQGGSSETQY
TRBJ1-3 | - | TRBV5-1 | ASSIGRGNTIY
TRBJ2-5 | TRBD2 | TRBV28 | ASSRMLTSGRAAETQY
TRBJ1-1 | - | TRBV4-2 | ASSQDQGRQAR
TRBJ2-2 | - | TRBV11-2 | ASSLRGTGELF
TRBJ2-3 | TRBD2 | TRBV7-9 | ASSPSGLTDTQY
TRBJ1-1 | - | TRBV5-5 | ASSGGPNTEAF
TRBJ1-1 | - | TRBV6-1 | ASSGPGRSTEAF
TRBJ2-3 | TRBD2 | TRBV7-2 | ASSFSGKWTDTQY
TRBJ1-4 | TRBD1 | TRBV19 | ASSTQGEEKLF
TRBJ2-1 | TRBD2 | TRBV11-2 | ASSLGLAEYNEQF
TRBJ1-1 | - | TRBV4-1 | ASSQDQGGYTEAF
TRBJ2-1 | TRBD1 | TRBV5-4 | ASSRGQGVILFTSYNEQF
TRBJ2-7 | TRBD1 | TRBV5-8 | ASSLLQGAYEQY
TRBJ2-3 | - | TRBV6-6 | ASSYALRSDTQY
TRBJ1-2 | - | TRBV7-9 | ASSLDLQTAGYGYT
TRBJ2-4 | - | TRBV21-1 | ASSKGSGVAKNIQY
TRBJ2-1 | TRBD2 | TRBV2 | ASSEARASGRNEQF
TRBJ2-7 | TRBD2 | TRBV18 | ASSLAGAYEQY
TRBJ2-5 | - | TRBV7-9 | ASRADGARETQY
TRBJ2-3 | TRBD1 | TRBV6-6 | ASSDQGVSTDTQY
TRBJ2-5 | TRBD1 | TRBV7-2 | ASSWTGNQETQY
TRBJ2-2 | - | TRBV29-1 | SVRPGHTAGELF
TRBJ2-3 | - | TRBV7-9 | ASSFNRGADTQY
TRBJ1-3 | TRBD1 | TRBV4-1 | ASSFRDREDTIY
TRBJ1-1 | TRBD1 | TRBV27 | ASSPRTGNTEAF
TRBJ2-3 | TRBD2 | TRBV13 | ASSTQAGFTDTQY
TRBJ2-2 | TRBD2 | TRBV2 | ASISGTSGMTGELF
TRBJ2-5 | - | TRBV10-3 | AISEGAGQMETQY
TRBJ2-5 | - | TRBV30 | AWSAGRETQY